The 5 T cell receptor beta chains given below trace back to one sample, sequenced in a study of T cells in Graves' hyperthyroidism and ophthalmopathy. Regions amplified from RNA transcripts were the TCR beta CDR3 regions. An initial round of RT-PCR targeting the TCR CDR3 relied on the HTBI primer set. One entry per CDR3 protein, called by TCRdb with MiXCR from the multiplex PCR reads. The sample yields 750,000 to 950,000 distinct CDR3 sequences, more than 30% seen once. Sample: blood. The receptors come from a man between 18 and 35 years old with Graves' hyperthyroidism.

J is TRBJ1-2 and V is TRBV25-1, with a tentative D call TRBD1 (5 bases). In germline, CDR1 is MGHDK, CDR2 SYGVNS. V gave up 6 bases and J gave up 8 bases, with 22 bases separating them. The CDR3 contains 15 residues. Here the CDR3 reads CASSSWTGGGGGYTF. The CDR3 coding sequence is TGTGCCAGCAGCTCGTGGACGGGGGGGGGGGGGGGCTACACCTTC.

Note on this clonotype: The junction departs from germline at one end; a sequencing error may be responsible. V gene TRBV10-3 combines with J gene TRBJ2-7, with 10 bases fitting TRBD2. From germline, CDR1 is ENHRY and CDR2 SYGVKD. This CDR3 region has 14 residues. CDR3 sequence (DNA): TGTGCCAGCAGTTACGGACTAGCGGTGTACGAGCAGTACTTC. It is translated as CASSYGLAVYEQYF.

The chain has TRBV7-9 and TRBJ1-2; a weak D match, TRBD1 (6 bases). Trimming pared 3 bases from V and 12 bases from J, leaving 14 bases between. Germline loops: CDR1 SEHNR, CDR2 FQNEAQ (reference sequence). The CDR3 has 12 amino acids. CDR3 in amino acids: CASSLAGGHDTF. In DNA, the CDR3 is TGTGCCAGCAGCTTGGCCGGGGGGCACGACACCTTC.

This clonotype was counted many times. The chain employs TRBV5-1 and TRBJ1-1, with D hard to call. V lost 0 bases, J lost 1 base, and 10 bases lay in between. The CDR3 has 15 residues. The V gene's germline CDR1 is SGHRS and CDR2 YFSETQ. CDR3 coding DNA: TGCGCCAGCAGCTTGGAAGGCATGCGGAACACTGAAGCTTTCTTT. Its protein product is CASSLEGMRNTEAFF.

V gene TRBV15 combines with J gene TRBJ1-5, with D perhaps matching TRBD1 (5 bases). Looked up from germline, CDR1 is LNHNV and CDR2 is YYDKDF (reference sequence). V was pared by 3 bases and J by 10 bases, with 13 bases between. The CDR3 totals 13 residues. CDR3 bases: TGTGCCACCAGCAGGGGAGGAAGGGACCCCCAGCATTTT. Protein product: CATSRGGRDPQHF.